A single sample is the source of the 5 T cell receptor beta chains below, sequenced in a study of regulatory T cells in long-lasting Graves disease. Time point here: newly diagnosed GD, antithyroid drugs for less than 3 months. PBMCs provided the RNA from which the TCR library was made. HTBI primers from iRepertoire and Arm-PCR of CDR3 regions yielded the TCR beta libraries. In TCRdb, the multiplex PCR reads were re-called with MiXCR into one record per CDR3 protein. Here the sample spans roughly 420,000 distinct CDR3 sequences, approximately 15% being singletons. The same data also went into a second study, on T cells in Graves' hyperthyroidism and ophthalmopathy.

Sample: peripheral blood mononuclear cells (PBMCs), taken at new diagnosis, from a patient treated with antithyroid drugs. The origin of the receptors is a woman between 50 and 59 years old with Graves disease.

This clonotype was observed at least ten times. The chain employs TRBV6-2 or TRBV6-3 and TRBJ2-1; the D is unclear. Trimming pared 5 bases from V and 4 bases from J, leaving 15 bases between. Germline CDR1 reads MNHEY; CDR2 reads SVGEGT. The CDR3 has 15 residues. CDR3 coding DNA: TGTGCCAGCAGTCCGCCCTCTACTCCTTACAATGAGCAGTTCTTC. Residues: CASSPPSTPYNEQFF.

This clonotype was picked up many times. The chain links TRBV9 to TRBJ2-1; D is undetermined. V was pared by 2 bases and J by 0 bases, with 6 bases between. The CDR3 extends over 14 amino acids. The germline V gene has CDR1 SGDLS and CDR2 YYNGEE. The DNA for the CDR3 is TGTGCCAGCAGCGTCCGGAGCTCCTACAATGAGCAGTTCTTC. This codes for CASSVRSSYNEQFF.

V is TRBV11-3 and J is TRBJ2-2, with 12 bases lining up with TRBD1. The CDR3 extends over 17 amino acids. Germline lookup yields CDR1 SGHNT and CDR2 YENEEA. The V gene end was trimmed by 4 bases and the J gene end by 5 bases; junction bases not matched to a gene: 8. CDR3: CASSSVGQGARTGELFF. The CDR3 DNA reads TGTGCCAGCAGCTCCGTGGGACAGGGGGCTCGTACCGGGGAGCTGTTTTTT.

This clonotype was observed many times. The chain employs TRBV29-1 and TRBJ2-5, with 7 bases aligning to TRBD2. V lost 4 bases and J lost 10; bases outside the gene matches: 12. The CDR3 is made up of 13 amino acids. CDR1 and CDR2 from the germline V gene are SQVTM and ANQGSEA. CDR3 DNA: TGCAGCGTTGGAGGGACTAATAATTTTGACCAGTACTTC. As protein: CSVGGTNNFDQYF.

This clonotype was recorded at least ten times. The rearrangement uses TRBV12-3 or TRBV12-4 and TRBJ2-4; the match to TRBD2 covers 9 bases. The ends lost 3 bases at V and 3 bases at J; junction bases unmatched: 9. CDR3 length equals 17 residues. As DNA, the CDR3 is TGTGCCAGCAGTTTTTCCCTAGCGGGAATTGTCAAAAACATTCAGTACTTC. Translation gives CASSFSLAGIVKNIQYF.